This TCR beta chain emerged from a study of T cell responses to AZD1222 COVID-19 vaccine. Study context: Analyses pooled second doses at about 4 or about 12 weeks.

Profiled with immunoSEQ multiplex PCR; TCRdb holds only in-frame clones, not every one. The sample carries fewer than 110,000 clones, over 75% recorded once. The CDR3 sequence is 17 residues long. Germline V gives CDR1 LNHDA, CDR2 SQIVND (reference sequence). The V end lost 5 bases, the J end lost 4 bases, and 18 bases lay between the germline ends. The sequence was obtained from an adult in good health. This sequence joins TRBV19 and TRBJ2-6; D is ambiguous. Sequencing used peripheral blood, obtained on day 0 of AZD1222 vaccination. Written as DNA, the CDR3 is TGTGCCAGTAGTGCGAGTGCGGACCGGTCGGGGGCCAACGTCCTGACTTTC. As protein: CASSASADRSGANVLTF.